One and the same sample provided the 28 T cell receptor beta chains below, sequenced in a study of cytomegalovirus exposure and HLA in healthy donors. PCR employed 60 Vbeta and 13 Jbeta primers. The data were produced by immunoSEQ multiplex PCR, yet TCRdb's version contains in-frame clones alone and is incomplete. Of about 180,000 clones listed, over 75% were seen once; the top ten hold approximately 2.5%. The sequenced material came from PBMCs. The receptors derive from a man in his 60s in good health and CMV-seronegative.

The chain is built from TRBV29-1 and TRBJ2-7; D remains unclear. Germline V gives CDR1 SQVTM, CDR2 ANQGSEA. V was cut by 6 bases and J by 0 bases, with 12 bases left in between. The CDR3 has 13 amino acids. The CDR3 region has the DNA TGCAGCGTAGGCGTAGCAAACTCCTACGAGCAGTACTTC. The encoded protein is CSVGVANSYEQYF.

The chain couples TRBV9 to TRBJ2-1; D is undetermined. Trimming took 3 bases from V and 7 from J, leaving 14 bases between them. The CDR3 contains 14 residues. Germline CDR1 is SGDLS and CDR2 is YYNGEE. CDR3 amino acids: CASSGTATVNEQFF. DNA for the CDR3: TGTGCCAGCAGCGGTACAGCCACGGTAAATGAGCAGTTCTTC.

V gene TRBV19 combines with J gene TRBJ1-1; a possible D gene is TRBD1 (5 bases). The germline CDR1 and CDR2 sequences are LNHDA and SQIVND (reference sequence). CDR3 length: 14 residues. The V end was cut by 2 bases, the J end by 0 bases, with 7 bases between. In DNA form, the CDR3 reads TGTGCCAGTAGTATACCACAGGTGAACACTGAAGCTTTCTTT. This encodes CASSIPQVNTEAFF.

This clone was seen a single time. V usage is TRBV5-4 and J usage is TRBJ1-6; D is undetermined. The CDR3 extends over 19 amino acids. Deletions cut 1 base from V and 0 bases from J, with 17 bases between. The germline gives CDR1 SGHNT, CDR2 YYREEE (reference sequence). The CDR3 DNA is TGTGCCAGCAGCTTGTACAGCATAAGTATGGCCTCCTATAATTCACCCCTCCACTTT. Protein product: CASSLYSISMASYNSPLHF.

This chain joins TRBV5-4 and TRBJ2-7; 8 nucleotides agree with TRBD1. J was trimmed by 2 bases and V by 4 bases; bases with no gene match: 2. CDR1 is SGHNT, CDR2 YYREEE, per germline (reference sequence). This CDR3 region has 13 residues. The CDR3 DNA reads as TGTGCCAGCAGCCTGGACAGGGCCTACGAGCAGTACTTC. This sequence encodes CASSLDRAYEQYF.

This clone was observed once. The chain recombines TRBV4-2 with TRBJ2-7; 9 nucleotides match TRBD2. Germline V gene data show CDR1 as LGHNA and CDR2 as YNFKEQ. Trimming removed 1 base from V and 4 bases from J; junction bases left unmatched: 11. CDR3 size: 17 residues. In DNA form, the CDR3 reads TGTGCCAGCAGCCAAGGGGTAGCGGGGGATAATAGGTACGAGCAGTACTTC. This sequence encodes CASSQGVAGDNRYEQYF.

The J gene is TRBJ1-1, the V gene TRBV19; the D gene is possibly TRBD1 (5 bases). The V end lost 3 bases, the J end lost 5 bases, and 13 bases lay between the germline ends. This CDR3 region has 14 residues. CDR1 is LNHDA, CDR2 SQIVND, per germline (reference sequence). The DNA for the CDR3 is TGTGCCAGTAGTATCCAGGGAAGAGGTACTGAAGCTTTCTTT. It specifies CASSIQGRGTEAFF. Looking up the rest from reference TRBV19 and TRBJ1-1 gives the full variable domain: DGGITQSPKYLFRKEGQNVTLSCEQNLNHDAMYWYRQDPGQGLRLIYYSQIVNDFQKGDIAEGYSVSREKKESFPLTVTSAQKNPTAFYLCASSIQGRGTEAFFGQGTRLTVV.

In DNA, the CDR3 is TGTGCCAGCAGTGAAAGGTTCCGGAGCTCCTACAATGAGCAGTTCTTC. It translates to CASSERFRSSYNEQFF. The chain joins TRBV2 to TRBJ2-1; D not certain. In germline, CDR1 is SNHLY, CDR2 FYNNEI. Trimming removed 2 bases from V and 0 bases from J, with 11 bases in between. The CDR3 covers 16 residues.

The chain recombines TRBV18 with TRBJ1-2; D uncertain. The CDR3 is 12 amino acids. V lost 3 bases and J lost 5, with 7 bases in between. Germline V lookup: CDR1 KGHSH, CDR2 LQKENI. The CDR3 nucleotides read TGTGCCAGCTCACCCCCGGGTTATGGCTACACCTTC. As protein: CASSPPGYGYTF. The full variable domain, its missing parts supplied by reference TRBV18 and TRBJ1-2, is NAGVMQNPRHLVRRRGQEARLRCSPMKGHSHVYWYRQLPEEGLKFMVYLQKENIIDESGMPKERFSAEFPKEGPSILRIQQVVRGDSAAYFCASSPPGYGYTFGSGTRLTVV.

The V gene is TRBV27, the J gene TRBJ2-3; 10 nucleotides match TRBD2. J lost 3 bases, V lost 4 bases, and 13 bases had no gene match. Germline V gives CDR1 MNHEY, CDR2 SMNVEV (reference sequence). The CDR3 spans 18 residues. The CDR3 sequence is CASSSLAGGGLRTDTQYF. For the CDR3, the DNA is TGTGCCAGCAGTTCATTAGCGGGAGGAGGCTTGAGGACAGATACGCAGTATTTT.

The chain joins TRBV7-2 to TRBJ2-5; D call uncertain. From germline, CDR1 is SGHTA and CDR2 FQGNSA. Trimming removed 5 bases from V and 2 bases from J, with 12 bases in between. CDR3 length equals 14 residues. Written as DNA, the CDR3 is TGTGCCAGCAGCGCTAACTCAGGACAAGAGACCCAGTACTTC. Translated: CASSANSGQETQYF.

In nucleotides, the CDR3 is TGTGCCATCAAGGGGGGGCGGGCTAACTACAATGAGCAGTTCTTC. This translates into CAIKGGRANYNEQFF. This chain connects TRBV10-3 to TRBJ2-1; possibly TRBD2 for D (7 bases). This CDR3 comprises 15 residues. V was trimmed by 7 bases and J by 3 bases, leaving 16 bases between them. Germline V CDR1 and CDR2: ENHRY, SYGVKD.

This clone came up once. One end of the junction fails to match germline, which may point to a read error. V is TRBV7-7 and J is TRBJ1-6; D may be TRBD1 (6 bases). CDR1 and CDR2 (germline): SSHAT, FNYEAQ (reference sequence). There are 13 residues in the CDR3. The CDR3 sequence: CASSATGNSPLHF. CDR3 coding DNA: TGTGCTAGCAGCGCCACAGGGAATTCACCCCTCCACTTT.

This sequence joins TRBV2 and TRBJ2-3; the match to TRBD2 covers 11 bases. Germline CDR1 reads SNHLY; CDR2 reads FYNNEI. The CDR3 is 15 amino acids. V lost 7 bases to trimming and J lost 1 base; unmatched junction nucleotides: 4. DNA of the CDR3: TGTGCCAGCAATCAACTAGCGGGGGGCACAGATACGCAGTATTTT. Residues: CASNQLAGGTDTQYF.

The chain has TRBV7-9 and TRBJ2-5; D unresolved. The V end was cut by 2 bases, the J end by 5 bases, with 24 bases between. Germline lookup yields CDR1 SEHNR and CDR2 FQNEAQ (reference sequence). The CDR3 covers 18 residues. CDR3 sequence (DNA): TGTGCCAGCAGCTTATTAACCGCACTCCGACGGGTCTACGAGACCCAGTACTTC. This gives the protein CASSLLTALRRVYETQYF.

This clone was detected a few times. This rearrangement joins TRBV28 to TRBJ2-7, with TRBD2 matching 15 bases. The CDR3 runs 17 residues. Trimming cost V 3 bases and J 5 bases; bases outside gene matches: 8. Germline V lookup: CDR1 MDHEN, CDR2 SYDVKM. CDR3 in amino acids: CASSFWGLAGGSNEQYF. CDR3 sequence (DNA): TGTGCCAGCAGTTTTTGGGGACTAGCGGGAGGTTCGAACGAGCAGTACTTC.

The CDR3 region has the DNA TGCGCCAGCAGCCAAGTTAGCGGTGGGGCCAACGTCCTGACTTTC. This encodes CASSQVSGGANVLTF. V and J are TRBV4-1 and TRBJ2-6; TRBD2 is a possible D gene (6 bases). Looked up from germline, CDR1 is MGHRA and CDR2 is YSYEKL. This CDR3 is 15 amino acids long. V shed 1 base and J shed 3 bases, with 7 bases lying between them.

The CDR3 reads CASSLLAGIGEQFF. DNA of the CDR3: TGTGCCAGCAGCTTACTAGCGGGGATCGGTGAGCAGTTCTTC. This chain links TRBV7-8 with TRBJ2-1; 9 nucleotides line up with TRBD2. Germline V gives CDR1 SGHVS, CDR2 FQNEAQ. With 2 bases clipped from V and 9 bases from J, the junction kept 5 bases outside the gene matches. The CDR3 length is 14 residues.

The V gene is TRBV5-1, the J gene TRBJ1-6, with TRBD1 identical over 8 bases. From germline, CDR1 is SGHRS and CDR2 YFSETQ. CDR3 length equals 15 residues. The ends lost 4 bases at V and 8 bases at J; junction bases unmatched: 8. The CDR3 protein is CASSLRQGSDSPLHF. Written as DNA, the CDR3 is TGCGCCAGCAGCCTTAGACAGGGGTCGGATTCACCCCTCCACTTT.

This clone was observed a few times. This chain links TRBV4-1 with TRBJ2-5; TRBD2 matches 8 bases. With the DNA end fitting TRBJ2-7 better, the J assignment may be wrong. The CDR3 loop spans 20 amino acids. The germline gives CDR1 MGHRA, CDR2 YSYEKL. This chain's CDR3 is CASSQDSLAALTQSSYEQYF. CDR3 sequence (DNA): TGCGCCAGCAGCCAAGATTCACTAGCGGCACTCACACAGAGCTCCTACGAGCAGTACTTC.

The chain uses TRBV7-9 and TRBJ1-2; D not certain. This CDR3 has 14 residues. The V gene's germline CDR1 is SEHNR and CDR2 FQNEAQ (reference sequence). V was shortened by 0 bases and J by 5 bases, with 10 bases between the two germline ends. This CDR3 reads CASSLAWQAYGYTF. The CDR3 DNA reads as TGTGCCAGCAGCTTAGCTTGGCAGGCGTATGGCTACACCTTC.

CDR3 nucleotide sequence: TGCGCCAGCAGCCAAGGTCGCGGGGGGGCGGTCACAGATACGCAGTATTTT. This gives the protein CASSQGRGGAVTDTQYF. The chain uses TRBV4-1 and TRBJ2-3; TRBD2 aligns across 9 bases. This CDR3 is built from 17 residues. Trimming at V came to 1 base and at J to 2 bases, leaving 7 bases not matched to a gene. Germline CDR1 and CDR2: MGHRA and YSYEKL.

The chain recombines TRBV5-4 with TRBJ1-2; TRBD1 is a possible D gene (6 bases). Germline CDR1 and CDR2: SGHNT and YYREEE (reference sequence). This CDR3 contains 16 residues. Trimming took 0 bases from V and 4 from J, leaving 16 bases between them. CDR3 region: CASSLDRDPSFYGYTF. The CDR3 DNA follows: TGTGCCAGCAGCTTGGACAGGGACCCCTCATTCTATGGCTACACCTTC.

The chain employs TRBV7-2 and TRBJ2-2, with 11 bases identical to TRBD2. Losses at the gene ends were 5 bases for V and 6 bases for J; bases not matched to a gene: 11. CDR1 and CDR2 from the germline V gene are SGHTA and FQGNSA. The CDR3 runs 17 residues. The CDR3 DNA reads TGTGCCAGCAGCACACTAGGACTAGCGGGCACCCCCGGGGAGCTGTTTTTT. Translating it yields CASSTLGLAGTPGELFF.

The chain links TRBV15 to TRBJ2-1; D may be TRBD1 (5 bases). The germline gives CDR1 LNHNV, CDR2 YYDKDF (reference sequence). This CDR3 spans 17 amino acids. V was clipped by 0 bases and J by 7 bases, with 19 bases between them. The CDR3 loop is CATSRDFSAGLSNEQFF. For the CDR3, the DNA is TGTGCCACCAGCAGAGATTTTTCGGCAGGGTTAAGTAATGAGCAGTTCTTC.

Worth noting for this clone: An end of the junction does not agree with germline; a read error may underlie this. The rearrangement links TRBV6-5 to TRBJ1-6; tentatively, D is TRBD1 (5 bases). The CDR3 is 15 residues long. CDR1 is MNHEY, CDR2 SVGAGI, per germline. The DNA for the CDR3 is TGTGCCAGCAGAGGCGACGGTACGGGGGGTTCACCCCTCAACTTT. Its protein product is CASRGDGTGGSPLNF.

The rearrangement links TRBV7-8 to TRBJ1-1; D may be TRBD1 (6 bases). The CDR3 is made up of 15 amino acids. V gave up 2 bases and J gave up 0 bases, with 10 bases separating them. Germline values: CDR1 SGHVS, CDR2 FQNEAQ. The CDR3 protein is CASSLSQGMNTEAFF. The DNA for the CDR3 is TGTGCCAGCAGCTTATCCCAGGGGATGAACACTGAAGCTTTCTTT.

CDR3 residues: CASSPRRLAGLYEQYF. CDR3 nucleotide sequence: TGTGCCAGCAGCCCCCGCCGTCTAGCGGGATTGTACGAGCAGTACTTC. The chain links TRBV11-2 to TRBJ2-7, with 9 bases lining up with TRBD2. Germline V gene lookup returns CDR1 SGHAT and CDR2 FQNNGV. This CDR3 is 16 amino acids long. With 5 bases clipped from V and 4 bases from J, the junction kept 12 bases outside the gene matches.